Listed here are 16 T cell receptor beta chains from one sample, sequenced in a study of regulatory T cells in long-lasting Graves disease. Sample time point: persistent/refractory GD, antithyroid drugs over 5 years with positive TRAb. The TCR library was made from RNA extracted from PBMCs. Arm-PCR of CDR3 regions and iRepertoire HTBI primers were used to build TCR beta libraries. MiXCR was run by TCRdb on the multiplex PCR reads, yielding one entry per CDR3 protein. Of 400,000 to 500,000 distinct CDR3 sequences listed, 21% are singletons. The sequenced sample was peripheral blood mononuclear cells (PBMCs), obtained when the disease was refractory, from a patient treated with antithyroid drugs. The receptor source for this set is a female donor with Graves disease.

The chain combines TRBV9 with TRBJ2-3, with D tentatively TRBD2 (6 bases). Germline lookup yields CDR1 SGDLS and CDR2 YYNGEE. Trimming pared 0 bases from V and 6 bases from J, leaving 8 bases between. This CDR3 region has 13 residues. CDR3 nucleotide sequence: TGTGCCAGCAGCGTAGTTCTAGCGGATACGCAGTATTTT. As protein: CASSVVLADTQYF.

Details on this clonotype: This may be a read error, as it is one base from a much larger clone. The chain has TRBV3-1 and TRBJ2-1, with a tentative D call TRBD2 (5 bases). Germline CDR1 reads LGHDT; CDR2 reads YNNKEL (reference sequence). The CDR3 extends over 12 amino acids. CDR3 region: CAGSRGSDEQFF. CDR3 in DNA: TGTGCCGGCAGCCGTGGGAGTGATGAGCAGTTCTTC.

This clonotype has ten or more counts. This chain uses TRBV5-1 with TRBJ2-2; weak D call: TRBD2 (5 bases). The CDR3 consists of 13 residues. Germline-derived CDR1 and CDR2 are SGHRS and YFSETQ. V lost 2 bases, J lost 5 bases, and 7 bases lay in between. CDR3 nucleotide sequence: TGCGCCAGCAGCTTTCGGGAAACCGGGGAGCTGTTTTTT. Protein sequence: CASSFRETGELFF.

This clonotype showed up many times. The J gene is TRBJ2-5, the V gene TRBV20-1; 13 nucleotides match TRBD2. The CDR3 covers 14 residues. J lost 5 bases, V lost 6 bases, and 6 bases had no gene match. Germline lookup yields CDR1 DFQATT and CDR2 SNEGSKA (reference sequence). The CDR3 region is CSAVMTSGRETQYF. The CDR3 DNA reads TGCAGTGCGGTCATGACTAGCGGGAGGGAGACCCAGTACTTC.

This clonotype was seen a handful of times. This chain's CDR3 is CASSDMDLRTEQPQHF. CDR3 nucleotides: TGTGCCAGCAGTGACATGGACCTTAGAACCGAACAGCCCCAGCATTTT. The chain uses TRBV6-1 and TRBJ1-5; D gene unclear. The V end was cut by 3 bases, the J end by 7 bases, with 19 bases between. The CDR3 contains 16 residues. CDR1 is MNHNS and CDR2 is SASEGT in the germline V gene.

This clonotype occurred many times. V gene TRBV18 combines with J gene TRBJ1-1; no firm D call. Germline CDR1 reads KGHSH; CDR2 reads LQKENI. The CDR3 is made up of 13 amino acids. Trimming pared 2 bases from V and 0 bases from J, leaving 4 bases between. CDR3: CASSPAMNTEAFF. The CDR3 bases are TGTGCCAGCTCACCAGCTATGAACACTGAAGCTTTCTTT.

The DNA for the CDR3 is TGCGCCAGCAGCTTGTCGCATAGCGGGAGCTCCGGGAGGAACGAGCAGTACTTC. As protein: CASSLSHSGSSGRNEQYF. This chain connects TRBV5-1 to TRBJ2-7, with 9 bases identical to TRBD2. Germline assignment: CDR1 SGHRS and CDR2 YFSETQ. After removal of 1 base from V and 5 bases from J, the junction contained 16 bases not matched to a gene. The CDR3 is 18 amino acids.

This clonotype was detected many times. The chain couples TRBV10-3 to TRBJ1-2; 7 bases are a match to TRBD1. V gave up 4 bases and J gave up 0 bases; unmatched junction bases: 17. The CDR3 contains 19 residues. The germline V gene encodes CDR1 ENHRY and CDR2 SYGVKD. Written as DNA, the CDR3 is TGTGCCATCAGTGCCACCTCGGGTCGGACAGGACCAACTAACTATGGCTACACCTTC. This translates into CAISATSGRTGPTNYGYTF.

The rearrangement joins TRBV29-1 to TRBJ2-2, with no clear D. Germline CDR1 is SQVTM and CDR2 is ANQGSEA. V was shortened by 1 base and J by 2 bases, with 8 bases between the two germline ends. CDR3 length equals 14 residues. CDR3 amino acids: CSVEARRNTGELFF. The CDR3 DNA reads TGCAGCGTTGAAGCTCGCAGAAACACCGGGGAGCTGTTTTTT.

This clonotype was seen a handful of times. The chain couples TRBV20-1 to TRBJ2-7; the match to TRBD2 covers 11 bases. Germline CDR1 DFQATT, CDR2 SNEGSKA (reference sequence). The CDR3 has 15 residues. After removal of 0 bases from V and 4 bases from J, the junction contained 5 bases not matched to a gene. Written as DNA, the CDR3 is TGCAGTGCTAGAGACCTAGCGGGAGGTCAGTACGAGCAGTACTTC. Translating it yields CSARDLAGGQYEQYF.

This clonotype has more than one count but fewer than ten. CDR3: CAISMRGGRTPRRNYSYEQYF. The CDR3 DNA reads TGTGCGATATCCATGCGGGGGGGGCGGACTCCCAGGAGAAACTACTCCTACGAGCAGTACTTC. This chain links TRBV12-3 or TRBV12-4 with TRBJ2-7, with TRBD2 matching over 9 bases. The CDR3 covers 21 residues.

This clonotype was found many times. J is TRBJ1-1 and V is TRBV28; TRBD1 agrees at 8 bases. Per the germline V gene, CDR1 is MDHEN and CDR2 is SYDVKM. CDR3 length equals 13 residues. After removal of 6 bases from V and 10 bases from J, the junction contained 10 bases not matched to a gene. The CDR3 bases are TGTGCCAGCAGCTACCTCGGGACAGGTGGAGCTTTCTTT. It encodes CASSYLGTGGAFF.

This clonotype was seen many times. The V and J genes are TRBV28 and TRBJ2-7; TRBD2 matches 9 bases. Germline V gene sequence: CDR1 MDHEN, CDR2 SYDVKM. V shed 5 bases, J shed 0 bases, and the junction held 5 bases outside the gene matches. CDR3 length: 15 amino acids. CDR3 amino acids: CASSTTSGSSYEQYF. CDR3 DNA sequence: TGTGCCAGCAGTACGACTAGCGGAAGCTCCTACGAGCAGTACTTC.

V gene TRBV18 combines with J gene TRBJ2-1, with D unresolved. The CDR3 contains 11 residues. Looked up from germline, CDR1 is KGHSH and CDR2 is LQKENI. The V gene lost 1 base and the J gene lost 8 bases, with 3 bases spanning the gap. In nucleotides, the CDR3 is TGTGCCAGCTCACCACAGGATGAGCAGTTCTTC. It codes for CASSPQDEQFF.

This chain connects TRBV28 to TRBJ1-3, with D perhaps TRBD1 (6 bases). The germline V and J ends were trimmed by 4 bases and 8 bases, with 21 bases remaining between them. CDR1 is MDHEN and CDR2 is SYDVKM in the germline V gene. The CDR3 has 16 amino acids. CDR3 residues: CASSYRGRGLLDTIYF. The CDR3 DNA sequence: TGTGCCAGCAGTTACCGGGGCCGGGGGCTGTTGGACACCATATATTTT.

The chain is built from TRBV29-1 and TRBJ1-4; D unresolved. V dropped 4 bases and J dropped 7 bases, with 13 bases sitting between them. The CDR3 totals 13 residues. Germline values: CDR1 SQVTM, CDR2 ANQGSEA. The CDR3 spells CSVGLVGGEKLFF. In DNA form, the CDR3 reads TGCAGCGTTGGCCTTGTTGGCGGTGAAAAACTGTTTTTT.